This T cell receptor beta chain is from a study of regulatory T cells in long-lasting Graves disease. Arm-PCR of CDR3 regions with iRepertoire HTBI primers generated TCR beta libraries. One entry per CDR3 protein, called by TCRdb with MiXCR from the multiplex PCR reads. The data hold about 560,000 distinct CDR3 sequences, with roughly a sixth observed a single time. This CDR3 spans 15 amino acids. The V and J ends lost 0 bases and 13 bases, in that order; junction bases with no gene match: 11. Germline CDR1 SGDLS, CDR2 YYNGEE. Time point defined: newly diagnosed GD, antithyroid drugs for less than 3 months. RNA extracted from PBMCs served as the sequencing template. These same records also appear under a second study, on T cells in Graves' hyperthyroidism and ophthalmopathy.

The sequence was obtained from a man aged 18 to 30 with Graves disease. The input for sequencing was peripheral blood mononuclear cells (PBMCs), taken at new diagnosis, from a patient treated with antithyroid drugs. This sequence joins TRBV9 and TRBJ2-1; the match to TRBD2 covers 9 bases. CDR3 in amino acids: CASSVEASGALYQFF. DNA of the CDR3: TGTGCCAGCAGCGTAGAGGCTAGCGGGGCTTTATATCAGTTCTTC.